One and the same sample provided the 5 T cell receptor beta chains below, sequenced in a study of cytomegalovirus exposure and HLA in healthy donors. 13 Jbeta primers and 60 Vbeta primers were used for the PCR. The assay was immunoSEQ multiplex PCR, and TCRdb's table has in-frame clones only and misses some. This repertoire shows hundreds of thousands of clones, about 75% found once; its top ten account for under 3%. Sequencing used PBMCs. The receptor source for this set is a female donor in good health and CMV-seronegative.

The chain has TRBV2 and TRBJ2-4, with D hard to call. The CDR3 contains 12 residues. V was cut by 4 bases and J by 6 bases, with 7 bases left in between. Germline CDR1 is SNHLY and CDR2 is FYNNEI. The CDR3 bases are TGTGCCAGCAGTGCTTCCCGAAACATTCAGTACTTC. Its protein is CASSASRNIQYF.

This clone occurred once. This rearrangement joins TRBV5-1 to TRBJ2-7; perhaps TRBD2 as D (6 bases). The CDR3 has 15 residues. CDR1 and CDR2 from the germline V gene are SGHRS and YFSETQ. Deletions cut 0 bases from V and 1 base from J, with 11 bases between. This CDR3 reads CASSLVGGTSYEQYF. DNA for the CDR3: TGCGCCAGCAGCTTGGTTGGGGGGACTTCCTACGAGCAGTACTTC.

The chain links TRBV11-2 to TRBJ2-3, with TRBD2 matching over 10 bases. Trimming at V came to 5 bases and at J to 3 bases, leaving 5 bases not matched to a gene. The V gene's germline CDR1 is SGHAT and CDR2 FQNNGV. The length of the CDR3 is 15 residues. The CDR3 region has the DNA TGTGCCAGCAGCCCTTCTAGCGGGAGAACAGATACGCAGTATTTT. It specifies CASSPSSGRTDTQYF.

In this sample, this clone turned up a few times. This CDR3 is CASSLSKFWLAGTNGELFF. The CDR3 DNA reads as TGCGCCAGCAGCTTAAGTAAATTCTGGCTAGCGGGAACCAACGGGGAGCTGTTTTTT. The chain is built from TRBV5-1 and TRBJ2-2, with 9 bases matching TRBD2. Germline CDR1 and CDR2: SGHRS and YFSETQ. This CDR3 has 19 residues. V lost 2 bases and J lost 7; bases outside the gene matches: 18.

The genes are TRBV5-1 and TRBJ1-1, with D uncertain. There are 13 residues in the CDR3. Trimming left V 5 bases short and J 4 bases short, with 12 bases between. The V gene's germline CDR1 is SGHRS and CDR2 YFSETQ. The CDR3 loop is CASSRAAPTEAFF. The CDR3 region has the DNA TGCGCCAGCAGTCGCGCGGCCCCCACTGAAGCTTTCTTT.